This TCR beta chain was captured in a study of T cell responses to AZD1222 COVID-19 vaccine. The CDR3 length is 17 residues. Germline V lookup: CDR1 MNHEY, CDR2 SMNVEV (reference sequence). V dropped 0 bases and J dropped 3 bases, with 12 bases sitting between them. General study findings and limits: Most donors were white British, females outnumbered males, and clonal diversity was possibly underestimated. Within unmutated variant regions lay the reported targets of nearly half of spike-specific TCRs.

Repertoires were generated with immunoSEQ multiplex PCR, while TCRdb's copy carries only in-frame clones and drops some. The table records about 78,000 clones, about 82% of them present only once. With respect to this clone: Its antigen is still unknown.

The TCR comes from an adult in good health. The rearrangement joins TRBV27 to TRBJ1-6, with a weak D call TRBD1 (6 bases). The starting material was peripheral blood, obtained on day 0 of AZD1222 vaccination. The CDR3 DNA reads TGTGCCAGCAGTTTATCCGGGACATACAACTATAATTCACCCCTCCACTTT. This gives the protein CASSLSGTYNYNSPLHF.